This TCR beta chain was captured in a study of T cells after yellow fever vaccination. The sample holds many counts of this clonotype. TCRdb reprocessed the 5' RACE reads via MiXCR and lists one record per CDR3 protein. Of some 240,000 distinct CDR3 sequences listed, more than 3.5% are singletons. Germline V gene lookup returns CDR1 SGHKS and CDR2 YYEKEE (reference sequence). The V and J ends lost 5 bases and 1 base respectively, with 9 bases between them. The CDR3 covers 14 residues. The rearrangement joins TRBV5-5 to TRBJ2-2; no clear D. The sample here was PBMCs, taken 15 days after the yellow fever booster vaccination. The sequence was collected from a man between 18 and 29 years old who received the YFV17D yellow fever vaccine. CDR3 amino acids: CASSAGWNTGELFF. The CDR3 DNA reads as TGTGCCAGCAGTGCTGGGTGGAACACCGGGGAGCTGTTTTTT.